The 15 T cell receptor beta chains below were found in one sample sequenced in a study of control samples from healthy donors and cancer patients. Some clones are missing from TCRdb's copy, which holds only in-frame ones; the method was immunoSEQ multiplex PCR. The table shows approximately 97,000 clones, with 88% occurring only once. Sample: blood. The receptors shown here come from a man aged 30 to 39 in good health.

The chain carries TRBV5-4 and TRBJ1-1; 8 bases fit TRBD1. V shed 7 bases and J 0 bases; nucleotides not matched to a gene: 8. The CDR3 has 15 residues. Germline loops: CDR1 SGHNT, CDR2 YYREEE (reference sequence). The DNA of the CDR3 is TGTGCCAGCCATTTCAGGGGGCACATGAACACTGAAGCTTTCTTT. It translates to CASHFRGHMNTEAFF.

In regard to this clone: The junction shows a germline mismatch at one end, possibly a read error. The sample carries other DNA sequences with the same CDR3. The rearrangement uses TRBV7-3 and TRBJ2-3, with 15 positions matching TRBD2. Germline CDR1 is SGHTA and CDR2 is FQGTGA. CDR3 size: 16 residues. The CDR3 coding sequence is TGCGCCAGCAGCTGGACTAGCGGGGGGGTAGGAGATACGCAGTATTTT. It is translated as CASSWTSGGVGDTQYF.

The CDR3 spells CAITSGGSTDTQYF. Written as DNA, the CDR3 is TGTGCCATCACATCGGGGGGAAGCACAGATACGCAGTATTTT. V gene TRBV10-3 combines with J gene TRBJ2-3, with TRBD2 matching 7 bases. The CDR3 is 14 residues long. Germline V gene data show CDR1 as ENHRY and CDR2 as SYGVKD. Germline trimming cut 7 bases from V and 0 bases from J; bases unmatched to any gene: 4.

The chain couples TRBV5-4 to TRBJ1-2; tentatively, D is TRBD1 (5 bases). Germline values: CDR1 SGHNT, CDR2 YYREEE (reference sequence). CDR3 length: 15 residues. V lost 0 bases, J lost 4 bases, and 13 bases lay in between. The DNA for the CDR3 is TGTGCCAGCAGCTTGGAGCGGGGGGACTTCTATGGCTACACCTTC. Its translation: CASSLERGDFYGYTF.

The chain links TRBV5-1 to TRBJ2-7; unclear D gene. There are 13 residues in the CDR3. V lost 3 bases to trimming and J lost 6 bases, with 13 bases between them. The germline gives CDR1 SGHRS, CDR2 YFSETQ. CDR3 sequence (DNA): TGCGCCAGCAGCTCCCGCTGGCCCCGCGAGCAGTACTTC. Its protein product is CASSSRWPREQYF. The full variable domain, rest sourced from reference TRBV5-1 and TRBJ2-7, is KAGVTQTPRYLIKTRGQQVTLSCSPISGHRSVSWYQQTPGQGLQFLFEYFSETQRNKGNFPGRFSGRQFSNSRSEMNVSTLELGDSALYLCASSSRWPREQYFGPGTRLTVT.

A few counts support this clone. The DNA for the CDR3 is TGTGCCAGCAGCTTAGTAGGCGGGAGGGGAGAGACCCAGTACTTC. Translation: CASSLVGGRGETQYF. The rearrangement uses TRBV7-2 and TRBJ2-5; 9 bases are a match to TRBD2. The ends lost 1 base at V and 4 bases at J; junction bases unmatched: 4. The germline CDR1 and CDR2 sequences are SGHTA and FQGNSA. The CDR3 is 15 amino acids.

The CDR3 DNA reads TGTGCCAGCAGCCCCAGATCGGGACTAGCGGGAGGGGGCGAATCGGATACGCAGTATTTT. Protein product: CASSPRSGLAGGGESDTQYF. The J gene is TRBJ2-3, the V gene TRBV4-2; 16 bases match TRBD2. With V trimmed by 4 bases and J by 6 bases, 16 bases remained unmatched. Germline-derived CDR1 and CDR2 are LGHNA and YNFKEQ. The CDR3 covers 20 residues.

This clone was observed a single time. This chain links TRBV19 with TRBJ1-1; 7 bases map to TRBD1. The CDR3 loop spans 14 amino acids. V shed 3 bases and J 1 base; nucleotides not matched to a gene: 2. CDR1 is LNHDA, CDR2 SQIVND, per germline (reference sequence). CDR3 coding DNA: TGTGCCAGTAGTATGCAGGGGGGGAACACTGAAGCTTTCTTT. Translated, it gives CASSMQGGNTEAFF. Looking up the rest from reference TRBV19 and TRBJ1-1 gives the full variable domain: DGGITQSPKYLFRKEGQNVTLSCEQNLNHDAMYWYRQDPGQGLRLIYYSQIVNDFQKGDIAEGYSVSREKKESFPLTVTSAQKNPTAFYLCASSMQGGNTEAFFGQGTRLTVV.

This clone was counted between two and nine times. The chain employs TRBV28 and TRBJ1-2; D is possibly TRBD1 (5 bases). In germline, CDR1 is MDHEN, CDR2 SYDVKM. V shed 6 bases and J shed 0 bases, with 11 bases lying between them. The CDR3 has 14 amino acids. CDR3 sequence reads: CASRTVFANYGYTF. In DNA form, the CDR3 reads TGTGCCAGCAGGACAGTTTTCGCTAACTATGGCTACACCTTC.

This chain connects TRBV28 to TRBJ1-2; tentatively, D is TRBD1 (5 bases). V lost 7 bases to trimming and J lost 8 bases, with 14 bases between them. CDR3 length: 12 residues. Germline V CDR1 and CDR2: MDHEN, SYDVKM. DNA for the CDR3: TGTGCCAGCACCCAGGGAACAGGCGGCTACACCTTC. Translated: CASTQGTGGYTF.

This chain uses TRBV28 with TRBJ1-1; TRBD1 aligns across 8 bases. The CDR3 loop spans 13 amino acids. Germline CDR1 is MDHEN and CDR2 is SYDVKM. V trimming: 7 bases; J trimming: 7 bases; junction bases outside the gene matches: 8. CDR3 sequence (DNA): TGTGCCAGCATTAACCAGGGGGCCTTTGAAGCTTTCTTT. The encoded protein is CASINQGAFEAFF. Full variable domain (remainder filled in from reference TRBV28 and TRBJ1-1): DVKVTQSSRYLVKRTGEKVFLECVQDMDHENMFWYRQDPGLGLRLIYFSYDVKMKEKGDIPEGYSVSREKKERFSLILESASTNQTSMYLCASINQGAFEAFFGQGTRLTVV.

The chain has TRBV4-1 and TRBJ2-7; D not resolved. CDR1 is MGHRA and CDR2 is YSYEKL in the germline V gene. This CDR3 region has 13 residues. Between the trimmed V and J ends, which lost 0 bases and 6 bases, there was a span of 9 bases. This CDR3 reads CASSQDGVSEQYF. The CDR3 DNA reads TGCGCCAGCAGCCAAGATGGGGTTTCCGAGCAGTACTTC.

The chain employs TRBV7-2 and TRBJ1-2, with D possibly matching TRBD1 (5 bases). Looked up from germline, CDR1 is SGHTA and CDR2 is FQGNSA. Trimming left V 1 base short and J 8 bases short, with 14 bases between. The CDR3 covers 14 residues. CDR3 bases: TGTGCCAGCAGCTTAGGTCAGGGTAGTGGAGGCTACACCTTC. It encodes CASSLGQGSGGYTF.

The chain recombines TRBV9 with TRBJ1-3; 9 nucleotides match TRBD1. The CDR3 has 16 residues. The ends lost 4 bases at V and 2 bases at J; junction bases unmatched: 7. Germline loops: CDR1 SGDLS, CDR2 YYNGEE. DNA of the CDR3: TGTGCCAGCAGCATAACCGGGACAGGGCCTGGAAACACCATATATTTT. Its translation is CASSITGTGPGNTIYF.

This clone was seen only a few times. This CDR3 reads CASSYRGNQPQHF. The CDR3 nucleotides read TGTGCCAGCAGTTACAGGGGCAATCAGCCCCAGCATTTT. This sequence joins TRBV6-5 and TRBJ1-5; D is undetermined. V was trimmed by 2 bases and J by 2 bases, leaving 4 bases between them. CDR1 MNHEY and CDR2 SVGAGI come from the germline V gene. The CDR3 is 13 residues long.